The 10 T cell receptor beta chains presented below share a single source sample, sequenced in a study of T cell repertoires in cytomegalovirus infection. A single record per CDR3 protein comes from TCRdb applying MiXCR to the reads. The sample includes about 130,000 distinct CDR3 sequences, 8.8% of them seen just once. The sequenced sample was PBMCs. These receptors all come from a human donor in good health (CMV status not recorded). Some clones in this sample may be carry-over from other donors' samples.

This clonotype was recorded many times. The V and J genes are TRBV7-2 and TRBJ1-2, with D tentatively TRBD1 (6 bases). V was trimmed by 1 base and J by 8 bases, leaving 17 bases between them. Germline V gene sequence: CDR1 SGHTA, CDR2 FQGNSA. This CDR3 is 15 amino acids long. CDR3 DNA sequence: TGTGCCAGCAGCTTAGGATTGCCAGGGGTGTCAGGCTACACCTTC. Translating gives CASSLGLPGVSGYTF.

This CDR3 reads CSARGEGRKETQYF. CDR3 coding DNA: TGCAGTGCTAGAGGGGAAGGAAGAAAAGAGACCCAGTACTTC. The chain combines TRBV20-1 with TRBJ2-5; D is uncertain. Per the germline V gene, CDR1 is DFQATT and CDR2 is SNEGSKA (reference sequence). V was cut by 1 base and J by 3 bases, with 12 bases left in between. The CDR3 has 14 residues.

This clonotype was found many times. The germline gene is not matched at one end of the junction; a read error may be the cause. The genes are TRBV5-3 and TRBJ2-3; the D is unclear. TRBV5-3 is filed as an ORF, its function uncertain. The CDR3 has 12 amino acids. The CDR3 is CASSLFSDTQYF. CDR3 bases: TGTGCCAGCAGCTTGTTTTCGGATACGCAGTATTTT.

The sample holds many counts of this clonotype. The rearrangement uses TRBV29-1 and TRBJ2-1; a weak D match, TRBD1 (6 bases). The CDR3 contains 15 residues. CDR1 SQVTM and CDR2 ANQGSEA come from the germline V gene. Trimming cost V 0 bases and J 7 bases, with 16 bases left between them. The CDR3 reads CSVEERRTALNEQFF. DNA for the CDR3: TGCAGCGTTGAAGAGCGGAGGACAGCCCTAAATGAGCAGTTCTTC.

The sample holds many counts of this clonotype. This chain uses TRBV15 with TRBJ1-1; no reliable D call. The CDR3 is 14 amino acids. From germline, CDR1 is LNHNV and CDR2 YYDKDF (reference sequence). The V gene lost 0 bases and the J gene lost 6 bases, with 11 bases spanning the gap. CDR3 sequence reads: CATSRDQGYSEAFF. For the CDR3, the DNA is TGTGCCACCAGCAGAGATCAAGGGTACTCTGAAGCTTTCTTT.

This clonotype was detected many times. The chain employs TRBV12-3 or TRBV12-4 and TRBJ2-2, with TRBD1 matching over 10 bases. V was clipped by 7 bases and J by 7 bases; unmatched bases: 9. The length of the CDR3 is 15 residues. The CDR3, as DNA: TGTGCCAGCAATTTCCGACAGGGGGCTGACGGGGAGCTGTTTTTT. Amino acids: CASNFRQGADGELFF.

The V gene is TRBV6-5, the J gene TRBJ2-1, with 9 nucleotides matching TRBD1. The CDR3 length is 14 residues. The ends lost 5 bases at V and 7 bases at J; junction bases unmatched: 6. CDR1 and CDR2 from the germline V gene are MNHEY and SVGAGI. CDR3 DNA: TGTGCCAGCAGTACAGGACAGGGGCGGAATGAGCAGTTCTTC. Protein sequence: CASSTGQGRNEQFF.

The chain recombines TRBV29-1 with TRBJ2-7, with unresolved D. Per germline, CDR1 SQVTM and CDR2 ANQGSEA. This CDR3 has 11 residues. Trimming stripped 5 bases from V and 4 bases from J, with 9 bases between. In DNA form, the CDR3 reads TGCAGCGTTAGATGGGGTTACGAGCAGTACTTC. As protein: CSVRWGYEQYF.

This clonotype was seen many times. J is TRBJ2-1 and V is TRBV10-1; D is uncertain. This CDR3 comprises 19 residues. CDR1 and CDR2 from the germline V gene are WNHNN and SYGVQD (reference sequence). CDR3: CAALPLESSVASSYNEQFF. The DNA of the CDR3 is TGCGCAGCCTTACCCCTCGAATCTTCGGTGGCATCTTCCTACAATGAGCAGTTCTTC.

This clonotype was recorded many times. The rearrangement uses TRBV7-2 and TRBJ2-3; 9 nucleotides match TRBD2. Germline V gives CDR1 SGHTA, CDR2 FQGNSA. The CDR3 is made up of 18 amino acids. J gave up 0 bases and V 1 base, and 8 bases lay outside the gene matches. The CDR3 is CASSLVGGAGGSTDTQYF. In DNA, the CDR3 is TGTGCCAGCAGCTTAGTAGGGGGGGCGGGGGGGAGCACAGATACGCAGTATTTT.